The 20 T cell receptor beta chains presented below share a single source sample, sequenced in a study of CD8 T cells in ankylosing spondylitis. TCRdb analysed the 5' RACE reads with MiXCR anew, one entry per CDR3 protein. The sample carries 150,000 to 200,000 distinct CDR3 sequences, around a third recorded once. Sample: synovial fluid, either unsorted or a sorted T cell fraction (not recorded which). The receptors originated from a male donor with ankylosing spondylitis.

The chain couples TRBV7-8 to TRBJ2-5, with TRBD2 matching over 10 bases. The germline gives CDR1 SGHVS, CDR2 FQNEAQ. With V trimmed by 4 bases and J by 5 bases, 7 bases remained unmatched. The CDR3 consists of 15 residues. The CDR3 protein is CASSYEAGGRETQYF. CDR3 DNA sequence: TGTGCCAGCAGCTACGAAGCGGGGGGGCGTGAGACCCAGTACTTC.

The chain employs TRBV12-3 or TRBV12-4 and TRBJ1-1; 10 positions agree with TRBD1. V was clipped by 5 bases and J by 4 bases; unmatched bases: 7. This CDR3 spans 15 amino acids. In DNA, the CDR3 is TGTGCCAGCAGTGGCGACAGGGGGCGCATCACTGAAGCTTTCTTT. This translates into CASSGDRGRITEAFF.

J is TRBJ2-1 and V is TRBV20-1; D gene unclear. Trimming left V 0 bases short and J 0 bases short, with 9 bases between. Germline CDR1 and CDR2: DFQATT and SNEGSKA (reference sequence). The CDR3 extends over 15 amino acids. CDR3 in DNA: TGCAGTGCTAGAGATCCAGCGTTCTCCTACAATGAGCAGTTCTTC. Its protein is CSARDPAFSYNEQFF.

The V gene is TRBV11-2, the J gene TRBJ2-3; TRBD2 matches 11 bases. Germline V CDR1 and CDR2: SGHAT, FQNNGV. J was trimmed by 5 bases and V by 1 base; bases with no gene match: 20. The CDR3 covers 21 residues. CDR3 region: CASSLGDREFAVTSGRDTQYF. CDR3 nucleotide sequence: TGTGCCAGCAGCTTAGGTGACAGGGAATTTGCCGTAACTAGCGGGAGAGATACGCAGTATTTT.

This rearrangement joins TRBV19 to TRBJ1-1; tentatively, D is TRBD1 (5 bases). V was clipped by 8 bases and J by 2 bases, with 15 bases between them. This CDR3 is 14 amino acids long. Germline loops: CDR1 LNHDA, CDR2 SQIVND (reference sequence). CDR3 protein: CASRKGQLNTEAFF. CDR3 DNA sequence: TGTGCCAGTCGGAAAGGACAACTAAACACTGAAGCTTTCTTT.

This clonotype was detected many times. The chain recombines TRBV6-2 or TRBV6-3 with TRBJ2-2, with TRBD1 as a possible D gene (5 bases). V lost 6 bases to trimming and J lost 8 bases, with 16 bases between them. There are 14 residues in the CDR3. Per the germline V gene, CDR1 is MNHEY and CDR2 is SVGEGT. The CDR3 DNA follows: TGTGCCAGCAGAACACCAACAGGCTTGGGGGAGCTGTTTTTT. Protein sequence: CASRTPTGLGELFF.

At least ten counts were recorded for this clonotype. This chain uses TRBV10-3 with TRBJ2-5; the D gene is possibly TRBD2 (6 bases). The ends were cut back, 4 bases at V and 2 bases at J, with 8 bases in the middle. The CDR3 loop spans 13 amino acids. The germline CDR1 and CDR2 sequences are ENHRY and SYGVKD. The CDR3 sequence: CAISGGAQETQYF. In DNA form, the CDR3 reads TGTGCCATCAGTGGCGGGGCGCAAGAGACCCAGTACTTC.

This rearrangement joins TRBV3-1 to TRBJ1-6, with 7 bases fitting TRBD1. The CDR3 has 14 amino acids. Trimming at V came to 2 bases and at J to 10 bases, leaving 5 bases not matched to a gene. Germline CDR1 LGHDT, CDR2 YNNKEL (reference sequence). The CDR3 protein is CASSQMGQTSPLHF. The CDR3 DNA is TGTGCCAGCAGCCAAATGGGACAGACCTCACCCCTCCACTTT.

The J gene is TRBJ2-7, the V gene TRBV7-2; D may be TRBD2 (6 bases). Trimming took 5 bases from V and 5 from J, leaving 16 bases between them. Germline V gene sequence: CDR1 SGHTA, CDR2 FQGNSA. CDR3 length: 14 amino acids. This chain's CDR3 is CASSPKAGSHEQYF. DNA for the CDR3: TGTGCCAGCAGCCCAAAAGCGGGTAGCCACGAGCAGTACTTC.

This clonotype has more than one count but fewer than ten. This chain connects TRBV6-1 to TRBJ2-7, with D perhaps assigned TRBD1 or TRBD2 (5 bases each). V lost 7 bases, J lost 4 bases, and 17 bases lay in between. The germline gives CDR1 MNHNS, CDR2 SASEGT. There are 14 residues in the CDR3. CDR3 sequence (DNA): TGTGCCAGCACCCCCCGGGGCGGTGCGTACGAGCAGTACTTC. This codes for CASTPRGGAYEQYF.

This clonotype showed up just a few times. The rearrangement joins TRBV6-2 or TRBV6-3 to TRBJ1-1, with D possibly matching TRBD1 (6 bases). V lost 3 bases to trimming and J lost 5 bases, with 19 bases between them. Germline V gene data show CDR1 as MNHEY and CDR2 as SVGEGT. CDR3 length: 16 amino acids. The chain's CDR3 is CASSYYNRGGWTEAFF. Written as DNA, the CDR3 is TGTGCCAGCAGTTATTATAATCGAGGGGGATGGACTGAAGCTTTCTTT.

This clonotype was picked up a small number of times. This chain's CDR3 is CASSSKTGGAGYGYTF. As DNA, the CDR3 is TGTGCCAGCAGCTCGAAGACAGGGGGCGCCGGCTATGGCTACACCTTC. The chain employs TRBV7-2 and TRBJ1-2; 10 bases align to TRBD1. CDR3 length equals 16 residues. J was trimmed by 4 bases and V by 4 bases; bases with no gene match: 9. Germline V CDR1 and CDR2: SGHTA, FQGNSA.

This clonotype showed up many times. The V gene is TRBV2, the J gene TRBJ2-1; 11 nucleotides match TRBD2. V lost 6 bases, J lost 4 bases, and 5 bases stayed unmatched. The germline CDR1 and CDR2 sequences are SNHLY and FYNNEI. This CDR3 has 15 residues. CDR3 sequence (DNA): TGTGCCAGCAGCCGAGGGACTAGCGGATACAATGAGCAGTTCTTC. Encoded protein: CASSRGTSGYNEQFF.

This clonotype came up many times. The CDR3 nucleotides read TGTGCCAGCACCCAATGGGACAGCTCCTACGAGCAGTACTTC. Translated, it gives CASTQWDSSYEQYF. V is TRBV7-9 and J is TRBJ2-7; 7 bases align to TRBD1. CDR1 is SEHNR and CDR2 is FQNEAQ in the germline V gene (reference sequence). The J segment lost 0 bases and the V segment lost 7 bases, leaving 6 bases of the junction unmatched. This CDR3 is 14 amino acids long.

This clonotype showed up just once. V usage is TRBV9 and J usage is TRBJ2-2, with 9 bases matching TRBD1. Germline V CDR1 and CDR2: SGDLS, YYNGEE. This CDR3 contains 17 residues. V lost 0 bases and J lost 4; bases outside the gene matches: 7. The CDR3 loop reads CASSVVGTGRITGELFF. In nucleotides, the CDR3 is TGTGCCAGCAGCGTAGTTGGGACAGGGCGAATCACCGGGGAGCTGTTTTTT.

The chain uses TRBV9 and TRBJ2-2; 9 positions agree with TRBD2. Looked up from germline, CDR1 is SGDLS and CDR2 is YYNGEE. V trimming: 3 bases; J trimming: 5 bases; junction bases outside the gene matches: 20. The CDR3 spans 20 residues. CDR3 protein: CASSASTSGVWGHRTGELFF. The CDR3 nucleotides are TGTGCCAGCAGCGCATCGACTAGCGGAGTCTGGGGTCATCGGACCGGGGAGCTGTTTTTT.

The rearrangement uses TRBV25-1 and TRBJ2-2; 10 bases line up with TRBD2. The germline gives CDR1 MGHDK, CDR2 SYGVNS. J was trimmed by 4 bases and V by 7 bases; bases with no gene match: 12. There are 17 residues in the CDR3. The CDR3 bases are TGTGCCAGCACCCCCTGGGTAGCGGGAGGATCCACCGGGGAGCTGTTTTTT. Translating it yields CASTPWVAGGSTGELFF.

The chain carries TRBV7-6 and TRBJ2-7; 11 bases align to TRBD1. With V trimmed by 2 bases and J by 3 bases, 6 bases remained unmatched. The CDR3 spans 16 residues. The germline V gene has CDR1 SGHVS and CDR2 FNYEAQ. The CDR3 bases are TGTGCCAGCAGCTTATTTTCCGGGACAGGGGGCTACGAGCAGTACTTC. Translation gives CASSLFSGTGGYEQYF.

V usage is TRBV27 and J usage is TRBJ2-5; TRBD2 aligns across 8 bases. The CDR3 is 16 amino acids. The J segment lost 4 bases and the V segment lost 2 bases, leaving 9 bases of the junction unmatched. The germline V gene has CDR1 MNHEY and CDR2 SMNVEV (reference sequence). The CDR3: CASSLQRETPGETQYF. The CDR3, as DNA: TGTGCCAGCAGTTTACAGCGGGAGACCCCAGGAGAGACCCAGTACTTC.

The rearrangement uses TRBV15 and TRBJ2-5, with D tentatively TRBD1 (6 bases). Looked up from germline, CDR1 is LNHNV and CDR2 is YYDKDF (reference sequence). The V end was cut by 0 bases, the J end by 0 bases, with 23 bases between. CDR3 length equals 20 residues. Here the CDR3 DNA reads TGTGCCACCAGCAGAGATCGGGACACCCCCTCCCGAATCCACCAAGAGACCCAGTACTTC. Its protein is CATSRDRDTPSRIHQETQYF.